The following is a TCR beta chain sequence with its context. As yet, its antigen is unknown. Naive-designated CD8 cells lacked CD45RO, were positively enriched for CCR7, and omitted terminally differentiated effector memory CD45RA+ cells. This record belongs to a study of shared clonotypes between healthy human individuals. Study in general: Researchers drew samples from two women and three men aged 18 to 49. CD4 naive cells filled three plates per donor, CD4 memory three, CD8 naive two and CD8 memory one. Study-wide results and limits: Clonotypes shared by all four sorted-subset donors had higher generation probabilities than non-shared clonotypes. With a handful of donors compared, 5% to 5.5% of naive CD4 clonotypes were shared.

Clones were read by immunoSEQ multiplex PCR, and TCRdb kept only the in-frame ones, dropping some. The table records about 680,000 clones, roughly nine tenths of them present only once. The CDR3 length is 15 residues. Germline V lookup: CDR1 MNHNY, CDR2 SVGAGI (reference sequence). V lost 0 bases, J lost 4 bases, and 11 bases lay in between. The sequencing sample was made of naive CD8+ T cells sorted from blood. This chain joins TRBV6-6 and TRBJ2-3; weak D call: TRBD1 (5 bases). The receptor's source is a young man in good health. CDR3 residues: CASSYSQGFADTQYF. The DNA for the CDR3 is TGTGCCAGCAGTTACTCGCAGGGATTCGCAGATACGCAGTATTTT.